A single sample is the source of the 8 T cell receptor beta chains below, sequenced in a study of molecular identifiers for immune sequencing clone quantification. A single record per CDR3 protein comes from TCRdb applying MiXCR to the PCR reads. The top ten hold 0.85% to 0.9% of the sample, which has about 640,000 distinct CDR3 sequences, about 20% seen once. The sample consisted of naive CD8+ T cells from blood, with Jurkat cell RNA spiked in. The subset is: FACS-sorted CD8+CD4-CCR7+CD45RA+ naive T cells. These receptors came from a human donor in good health. Some libraries in this study had Jurkat cell RNA spiked in.

Many counts were recorded for this clonotype. The chain combines TRBV12-3 or TRBV12-4 with TRBJ1-5, with 9 bases that match TRBD1. The CDR3 contains 14 residues. Trimming removed 6 bases from V and 1 base from J; junction bases left unmatched: 1. The CDR3 DNA reads as TGTGCCAGCAGCGGGACAGGGAGCAATCAGCCCCAGCATTTT. Translating it yields CASSGTGSNQPQHF.

As to this clonotype: A much larger clone sits a single nucleotide away, making a read error possible. V gene TRBV6-2 or TRBV6-3 combines with J gene TRBJ1-5, with TRBD1 matching over 9 bases. CDR1 is MNHEY and CDR2 is SVGEGT in the germline V gene. This CDR3 has 15 residues. V lost 6 bases and J lost 7; bases outside the gene matches: 10. CDR3 loop: CASRAFGTGSQPQHF. For the CDR3, the DNA is TGTGCCAGCAGGGCTTTCGGGACAGGGTCCCAGCCCCAGCATTTT.

This clonotype was counted many times. The chain has TRBV6-2 or TRBV6-3 and TRBJ1-1; D unresolved. There are 13 residues in the CDR3. CDR1 and CDR2 (germline): MNHEY, SVGEGT. V shed 7 bases and J shed 0 bases, with 9 bases lying between them. CDR3 sequence: CASTDALNTEAFF. In DNA, the CDR3 is TGTGCCAGCACGGACGCTTTGAACACTGAAGCTTTCTTT.

The table lists this clonotype with many counts. This chain uses TRBV10-3 with TRBJ2-7; D gene ambiguous. The germline V gene encodes CDR1 ENHRY and CDR2 SYGVKD. V dropped 2 bases and J dropped 5 bases, with 19 bases sitting between them. There are 16 residues in the CDR3. CDR3 amino acids: CAISEKPGPIGHEQYF. The DNA for the CDR3 is TGTGCCATCAGTGAGAAACCGGGTCCTATCGGCCACGAGCAGTACTTC.

The genes are TRBV30 and TRBJ1-1; a weak D match, TRBD1 (5 bases). Per the germline V gene, CDR1 is GTSNPN and CDR2 is SVGIG (reference sequence). This CDR3 contains 13 residues. V was shortened by 0 bases and J by 4 bases, with 9 bases between the two germline ends. Here the CDR3 reads CAWSVLDTTEAFF. The CDR3 DNA reads as TGTGCCTGGAGTGTATTGGACACCACTGAAGCTTTCTTT.

The V call is TRBV4-3, the J call TRBJ2-2; 9 nucleotides match TRBD2. V lost 0 bases and J lost 7; bases outside the gene matches: 9. The CDR3 length is 17 residues. In germline, CDR1 is LGHNA, CDR2 YSLEER. The CDR3 loop is CASSQERAGGPGGELFF. CDR3 sequence (DNA): TGCGCCAGCAGCCAAGAACGGGCGGGGGGGCCGGGCGGGGAGCTGTTTTTT.

This clonotype was counted many times. The chain is built from TRBV10-3 and TRBJ2-3; D is undetermined. The V and J ends lost 3 bases and 1 base respectively, with 14 bases between them. The CDR3 is made up of 16 amino acids. The germline V gene has CDR1 ENHRY and CDR2 SYGVKD. CDR3 nucleotides: TGTGCCATCAGTGACCCTCCCGTCCTCGGCACAGATACGCAGTATTTT. Amino acids: CAISDPPVLGTDTQYF.

This clonotype appeared many times. The chain recombines TRBV4-3 with TRBJ2-1; TRBD2 matches 7 bases. The CDR3 consists of 14 residues. In germline, CDR1 is LGHNA, CDR2 YSLEER. J gave up 4 bases and V 0 bases, and 0 bases lay outside the gene matches. CDR3 sequence (DNA): TGCGCCAGCAGCCAAGATAGCGGGTACAATGAGCAGTTCTTC. Amino acids: CASSQDSGYNEQFF.